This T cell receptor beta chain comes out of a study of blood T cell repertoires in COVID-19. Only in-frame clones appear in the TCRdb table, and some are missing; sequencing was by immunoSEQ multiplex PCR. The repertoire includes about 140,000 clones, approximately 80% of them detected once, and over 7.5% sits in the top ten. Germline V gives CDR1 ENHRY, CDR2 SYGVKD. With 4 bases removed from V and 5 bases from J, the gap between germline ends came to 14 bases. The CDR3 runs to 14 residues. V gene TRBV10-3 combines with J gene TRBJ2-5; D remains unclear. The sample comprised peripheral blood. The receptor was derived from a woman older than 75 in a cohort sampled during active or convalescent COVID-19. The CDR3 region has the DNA TGTGCCATCAGTGTGTCGTCTGGGCCGGAGACCCAGTACTTC. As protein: CAISVSSGPETQYF.